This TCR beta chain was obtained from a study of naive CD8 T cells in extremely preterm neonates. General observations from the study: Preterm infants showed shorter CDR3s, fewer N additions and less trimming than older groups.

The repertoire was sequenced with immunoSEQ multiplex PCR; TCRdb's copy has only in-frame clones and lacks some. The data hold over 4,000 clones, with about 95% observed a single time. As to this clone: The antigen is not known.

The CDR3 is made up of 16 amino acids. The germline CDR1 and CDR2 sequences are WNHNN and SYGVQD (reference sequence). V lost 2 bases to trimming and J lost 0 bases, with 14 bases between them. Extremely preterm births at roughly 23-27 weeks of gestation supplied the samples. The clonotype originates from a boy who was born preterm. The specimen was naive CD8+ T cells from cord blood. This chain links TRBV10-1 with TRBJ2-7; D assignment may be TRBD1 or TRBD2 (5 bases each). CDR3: CASSEEVGESSYEQYF. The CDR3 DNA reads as TGCGCCAGCAGTGAGGAGGTGGGGGAAAGCTCCTACGAGCAGTACTTC.